One and the same sample provided the 15 T cell receptor beta chains below, sequenced in a study of blood T cell repertoires in COVID-19. Profiled with immunoSEQ multiplex PCR; TCRdb holds only in-frame clones, not every one. The data hold tens of thousands of clones, with around 81% observed a single time. The sequencing input was peripheral blood. The receptors derive from a woman aged 80 or over with active or convalescent COVID-19.

The chain is built from TRBV5-5 and TRBJ2-1; 7 bases fit TRBD1. V lost 4 bases and J lost 0; bases outside the gene matches: 16. CDR1 and CDR2 from the germline V gene are SGHKS and YYEKEE (reference sequence). The CDR3 consists of 19 residues. This CDR3 reads CASSHSSQTGAPSYNEQFF. For the CDR3, the DNA is TGTGCCAGCAGCCATTCATCCCAAACAGGGGCGCCCTCCTACAATGAGCAGTTCTTC.

The V call is TRBV4-1, the J call TRBJ1-1; D unresolved. Germline CDR1 MGHRA, CDR2 YSYEKL. The CDR3 covers 16 residues. V was shortened by 0 bases and J by 1 base, with 12 bases between the two germline ends. The CDR3 DNA sequence: TGCGCCAGCAGCCAAGACGGAGGACTTAGGAACACTGAAGCTTTCTTT. It translates to CASSQDGGLRNTEAFF.

The chain carries TRBV19 and TRBJ1-6; 7 positions agree with TRBD1. V shed 1 base and J 7 bases; nucleotides not matched to a gene: 4. The germline V gene has CDR1 LNHDA and CDR2 SQIVND (reference sequence). The CDR3 runs to 15 residues. CDR3 amino acids: CASSIGDRGNSPLHF. The CDR3 region has the DNA TGTGCCAGTAGTATAGGGGACAGAGGAAATTCACCCCTCCACTTT.

The rearrangement links TRBV27 to TRBJ2-2; D not certain. Per germline, CDR1 MNHEY and CDR2 SMNVEV (reference sequence). V lost 2 bases, J lost 6 bases, and 4 bases lay in between. The CDR3 covers 12 residues. CDR3 region: CASSLTAGELFF. CDR3 sequence (DNA): TGTGCCAGCAGTTTAACGGCCGGGGAGCTGTTTTTT.

The V and J genes are TRBV25-1 and TRBJ2-3, with 9 nucleotides matching TRBD2. The germline V gene has CDR1 MGHDK and CDR2 SYGVNS. The CDR3 runs 14 residues. V shed 3 bases, J shed 7 bases, and the junction held 5 bases outside the gene matches. The CDR3 coding sequence is TGTGCCAGCAGTGAGGCGGGGGGGGGAAATACGCAGTATTTT. Its translation: CASSEAGGGNTQYF.

V usage is TRBV18 and J usage is TRBJ1-5, with 9 bases lining up with TRBD1. Germline CDR1 KGHSH, CDR2 LQKENI. With 3 bases clipped from V and 3 bases from J, the junction kept 6 bases outside the gene matches. The length of the CDR3 is 16 residues. This CDR3 is CASSPSRTGDNQPQHF. The CDR3 DNA sequence: TGTGCCAGCTCACCCTCACGGACAGGGGACAATCAGCCCCAGCATTTT.

This chain connects TRBV4-3 to TRBJ2-3; 9 nucleotides agree with TRBD2. The germline V gene encodes CDR1 LGHNA and CDR2 YSLEER. The V segment lost 0 bases and the J segment 2 bases; nucleotides outside the gene matches: 9. The CDR3 has 18 amino acids. The CDR3 DNA follows: TGCGCCAGCAGCCAAGATGGCCTGGCGGGGGGGAACACAGATACGCAGTATTTT. Its translation: CASSQDGLAGGNTDTQYF.

The chain has TRBV27 and TRBJ1-2, with TRBD1 matching 7 bases. CDR3 length: 14 residues. Per the germline V gene, CDR1 is MNHEY and CDR2 is SMNVEV (reference sequence). V trimming: 5 bases; J trimming: 5 bases; junction bases outside the gene matches: 8. In nucleotides, the CDR3 is TGTGCCAGCAGTAAGGACAACAGGGGATATGGCTACACCTTC. It translates to CASSKDNRGYGYTF.

The chain uses TRBV29-1 and TRBJ1-1; a weak D match, TRBD1 (6 bases). Trimming removed 4 bases from V and 8 bases from J, with 8 bases in between. The germline gives CDR1 SQVTM, CDR2 ANQGSEA. The CDR3 runs to 10 residues. CDR3 sequence reads: CSVVDREAFF. CDR3 sequence (DNA): TGCAGCGTTGTTGACAGGGAAGCTTTCTTT.

This clone was counted a single time. This rearrangement joins TRBV6-5 to TRBJ2-3, with 8 bases lining up with TRBD2. Germline lookup yields CDR1 MNHEY and CDR2 SVGAGI. The ends lost 5 bases at V and 9 bases at J; junction bases unmatched: 13. CDR3 size: 15 residues. The CDR3 DNA follows: TGTGCCAGCAGTCCCCCGGACGGGGGGGCCTTCACGCAGTATTTT. Translation gives CASSPPDGGAFTQYF.

J is TRBJ1-1 and V is TRBV9; 9 positions match TRBD1. CDR3 size: 14 residues. With 4 bases clipped from V and 11 bases from J, the junction kept 12 bases outside the gene matches. Germline V CDR1 and CDR2: SGDLS, YYNGEE. The CDR3 region has the DNA TGTGCCAGCAGCCATACGGGACAGGGAGGAGAGGCTTTCTTT. This sequence encodes CASSHTGQGGEAFF.

This clone came up once. This sequence joins TRBV11-2 and TRBJ1-6, with 7 bases lining up with TRBD1. The V segment lost 4 bases and the J segment 7 bases; nucleotides outside the gene matches: 4. CDR1 and CDR2 (germline): SGHAT, FQNNGV. This CDR3 region has 14 residues. CDR3 bases: TGTGCCAGCAGCTGGGACAGCTCGAATTCACCCCTCCACTTT. It codes for CASSWDSSNSPLHF.

This clone was detected a few times. The gene calls are TRBV5-1 and TRBJ2-7, with TRBD1 identical over 7 bases. V dropped 0 bases and J dropped 2; count of bases not matched to a gene: 5. Looked up from germline, CDR1 is SGHRS and CDR2 is YFSETQ. The CDR3 spans 15 residues. CDR3 loop: CASSLGDRNTYEQYF. The CDR3 bases are TGCGCCAGCAGCTTGGGGGACAGAAATACCTACGAGCAGTACTTC. The entire variable domain, with the rest obtained from reference TRBV5-1 and TRBJ2-7, is as follows: KAGVTQTPRYLIKTRGQQVTLSCSPISGHRSVSWYQQTPGQGLQFLFEYFSETQRNKGNFPGRFSGRQFSNSRSEMNVSTLELGDSALYLCASSLGDRNTYEQYFGPGTRLTVT.

V usage is TRBV27 and J usage is TRBJ1-1, with 7 positions matching TRBD1. After removal of 5 bases from V and 4 bases from J, the junction contained 10 bases not matched to a gene. This CDR3 is 15 amino acids long. Germline V CDR1 and CDR2: MNHEY, SMNVEV (reference sequence). The chain's CDR3 is CASSHPQGLGTEAFF. CDR3 in DNA: TGTGCCAGCAGTCACCCACAGGGGTTGGGCACTGAAGCTTTCTTT.

This chain joins TRBV10-1 and TRBJ1-3; D gene uncertain. Germline V gene sequence: CDR1 WNHNN, CDR2 SYGVQD (reference sequence). This CDR3 region has 15 residues. Trimming shortened V by 0 bases and J by 0 bases, and 6 bases separated the two germline ends. The CDR3 nucleotides are TGCGCCAGCAGTGAGTCCGGGAGCTCTGGAAACACCATATATTTT. Translating it yields CASSESGSSGNTIYF.